Following are 10 T cell receptor beta chains from one sample sequenced in a study of shared clonotypes between healthy human individuals. Naive-designated CD8 cells lacked CD45RO, were positively enriched for CCR7, and omitted terminally differentiated effector memory CD45RA+ cells. Profiled with immunoSEQ multiplex PCR; TCRdb holds only in-frame clones, not every one. The table has about 2,100,000 clones, 93% seen once. Sequenced material: naive CD8+ T cells from PBMCs. The receptors stem from a man aged 18 to 29 in good health. Some clones in this sample may be carry-over from other donors' samples.

The rearrangement joins TRBV27 to TRBJ2-5, with D possibly matching TRBD2 (5 bases). Deletions cut 6 bases from V and 5 bases from J, with 22 bases between. The CDR3 runs 16 residues. Germline V gene lookup returns CDR1 MNHEY and CDR2 SMNVEV (reference sequence). The CDR3 loop reads CASRLVRGARGETQYF. For the CDR3, the DNA is TGTGCCAGCAGATTAGTTCGAGGAGCTAGAGGGGAGACCCAGTACTTC.

V is TRBV7-9 and J is TRBJ2-3; possible D gene TRBD1, 5 bases. Germline CDR1 reads SEHNR; CDR2 reads FQNEAQ (reference sequence). V was shortened by 4 bases and J by 0 bases, with 11 bases between the two germline ends. This CDR3 has 15 residues. CDR3 protein: CASSSQTDSTDTQYF. The CDR3 DNA sequence: TGTGCCAGCAGCTCGCAGACAGATAGCACAGATACGCAGTATTTT.

The chain recombines TRBV7-9 with TRBJ2-7, with D maybe TRBD2 (7 bases). This CDR3 spans 14 amino acids. Trimming pared 5 bases from V and 5 bases from J, leaving 16 bases between. Germline assignment: CDR1 SEHNR and CDR2 FQNEAQ (reference sequence). This CDR3 reads CASSHPGGAHEQYF. In DNA, the CDR3 is TGTGCCAGCAGCCATCCGGGGGGCGCCCACGAGCAGTACTTC.

The genes are TRBV4-3 and TRBJ2-5, with D possibly TRBD1 on 7 matching bases. Germline assignment: CDR1 LGHNA and CDR2 YSLEER. The CDR3 loop spans 15 amino acids. Trimming removed 0 bases at V and 10 bases at J, with 18 bases between. The CDR3 nucleotides read TGCGCCAGCAGCCAAGAGGAGGGGGCGATGGTACACCAGTACTTC. This encodes CASSQEEGAMVHQYF.

To note about this clone: Other DNA sequences in this sample translate to the same CDR3. The chain is built from TRBV6-5 and TRBJ1-1, with D unclear. The V gene's germline CDR1 is MNHEY and CDR2 SVGAGI. The CDR3 loop spans 11 amino acids. Trimming took 5 bases from V and 1 from J, leaving 2 bases between them. The CDR3 loop is CASSTNTEAFF. The DNA of the CDR3 is TGTGCCAGCAGTACGAACACTGAAGCTTTCTTT.

A few counts support this clone. This chain uses TRBV4-1 with TRBJ2-7; D unclear. Trimming took 0 bases from V and 6 from J, leaving 12 bases between them. This CDR3 comprises 14 residues. The germline V gene encodes CDR1 MGHRA and CDR2 YSYEKL. CDR3 protein: CASSQDRTASEQYF. For the CDR3, the DNA is TGCGCCAGCAGCCAAGATCGGACCGCGTCCGAGCAGTACTTC.

CDR3 in amino acids: CASSRGGTDSEAFF. CDR3 bases: TGTGCCAGCAGTCGGGGCGGGACGGACTCTGAAGCTTTCTTT. This chain joins TRBV27 and TRBJ1-1; D may be TRBD1 (5 bases). The CDR3 is made up of 14 amino acids. Germline V gives CDR1 MNHEY, CDR2 SMNVEV (reference sequence). Trimming took off 5 bases at V and 6 bases at J, with 16 bases between the two ends.

The chain has TRBV15 and TRBJ2-7; 7 bases align to TRBD1. The germline CDR1 and CDR2 sequences are LNHNV and YYDKDF (reference sequence). The CDR3 contains 13 residues. J lost 6 bases, V lost 3 bases, and 5 bases had no gene match. The CDR3 spells CATSSQTGPEQYF. The CDR3 DNA is TGTGCCACCAGCAGCCAGACAGGGCCCGAGCAGTACTTC. Looking up the rest from reference TRBV15 and TRBJ2-7 gives the full variable domain: DAMVIQNPRYQVTQFGKPVTLSCSQTLNHNVMYWYQQKSSQAPKLLFHYYDKDFNNEADTPDNFQSRRPNTSFCFLDIRSPGLGDTAMYLCATSSQTGPEQYFGPGTRLTVT.

The chain couples TRBV5-5 to TRBJ1-5; possible D gene TRBD1, 5 bases. The V end was cut by 5 bases, the J end by 0 bases, with 9 bases between. This CDR3 comprises 14 residues. The germline CDR1 and CDR2 sequences are SGHKS and YYEKEE (reference sequence). The CDR3 DNA reads as TGTGCCAGCAGTGGGGGTATTAGCAATCAGCCCCAGCATTTT. Its translation: CASSGGISNQPQHF. Supplemented by reference TRBV5-5 and TRBJ1-5, the full variable domain reads DAGVTQSPTHLIKTRGQQVTLRCSPISGHKSVSWYQQVLGQGPQFIFQYYEKEERGRGNFPDRFSARQFPNYSSELNVNALLLGDSALYLCASSGGISNQPQHFGDGTRLSIL.

This clone was seen only once. DNA of the CDR3: TGTGCCAGCAGTCCTGGGGGACGGAACCTAAACATTCAGTACTTC. Its protein is CASSPGGRNLNIQYF. The chain is built from TRBV27 and TRBJ2-4; either TRBD1 or TRBD2 may fit D (5 bases each). This CDR3 has 15 amino acids. The germline V gene encodes CDR1 MNHEY and CDR2 SMNVEV (reference sequence). Trimming left V 5 bases short and J 6 bases short, with 17 bases between.